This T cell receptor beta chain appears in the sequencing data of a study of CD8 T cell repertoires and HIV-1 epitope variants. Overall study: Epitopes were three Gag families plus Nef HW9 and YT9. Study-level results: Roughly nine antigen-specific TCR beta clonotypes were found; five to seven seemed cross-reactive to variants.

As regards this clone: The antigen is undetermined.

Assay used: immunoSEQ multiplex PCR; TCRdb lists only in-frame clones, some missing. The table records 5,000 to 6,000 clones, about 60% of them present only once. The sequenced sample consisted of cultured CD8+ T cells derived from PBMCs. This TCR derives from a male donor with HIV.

CDR3 bases: TGCGCCAGCAGCCCCTTCCGACTAGGAGGGAGCGGGGAGCTGTTTTTT. It specifies CASSPFRLGGSGELFF. The chain employs TRBV4-3 and TRBJ2-2; TRBD2 might be the D (6 bases). This CDR3 comprises 16 residues. The germline V gene has CDR1 LGHNA and CDR2 YSLEER. The V end lost 4 bases, the J end lost 7 bases, and 19 bases lay between the germline ends.